What follows is one T cell receptor (beta chain) and its context. Its antigen is unidentified. Using immunoSEQ multiplex PCR, the repertoire was profiled, and TCRdb retains in-frame clones only, with some absent. The sample shows some 30,000 clones, less than 80% of them seen only once. This sample stems from a study of vaccination effects on CD4 cells after COVID-19. Using viral peptide pools, the ViraFEST assay grew out antigen-specific CD4+ T cells prior to sequencing. Culturing for about 10 days preceded CD4+ T cell isolation. Vaccination of participants consisted of two doses of either the BNT162b2 or mRNA-1273 vaccine. It was with about 10 IU/ml IL-2 and around 10 ug/ml peptides that 1.5 million to 2.5 million PBMC per well were cultured. Points from the study as a whole: Clones arising from infection and from vaccination showed marked clonal contraction late after vaccination.

The sequences come from CD4+ T cells from PBMCs cultured with SARS-CoV-2 spike peptides, collected after COVID-19 vaccination. This TCR derives from a human donor who received a COVID-19 vaccine.

This CDR3 reads CASSLRDYTEAFF. The CDR3 nucleotides are TGTGCCAGCAGTTTAAGGGACTACACTGAAGCTTTCTTT. V is TRBV12-3 or TRBV12-4 and J is TRBJ1-1; tentative D call: TRBD1 (5 bases). V was trimmed by 2 bases and J by 3 bases, leaving 7 bases between them. The CDR3 contains 13 residues.